One T cell receptor (beta chain) is described in this entry. The data were taken from a study of T cell changes during pregnancy in multiple sclerosis. The trim removed 6 bases at V and 1 base at J, leaving 9 bases unmatched. This CDR3 comprises 15 residues. TCRdb's copy holds only in-frame clones and misses some; the assay was immunoSEQ multiplex PCR. The sample yields some 53,000 clones, roughly 92% seen once. The chain joins TRBV23-1 to TRBJ2-7, with 7 bases matching TRBD1. TRBV23-1 belongs to the ORF category, with a function that is uncertain. The sequencing here drew on CD4+ T cells from peripheral blood mononuclear cells, taken in the third trimester of pregnancy. The clonotype comes from a female donor with multiple sclerosis, enrolled in a pregnancy study. CDR3 bases: TGCGCCAGCAGGGACGATGACAGGGTTTCCTACGAGCAGTACTTC. This gives the protein CASRDDDRVSYEQYF.